This T cell receptor (beta chain) was sequenced in a study of regulatory T cells in long-lasting Graves disease. Described time point: persistent/refractory GD, antithyroid drugs over 5 years with positive TRAb. PBMC RNA served as the TCR library source. The TCR beta library used iRepertoire HTBI primers with Arm-PCR amplification of CDR3. TCRdb used MiXCR to reprocess the multiplex PCR reads, holding one entry per CDR3 protein. The sample records some 330,000 distinct CDR3 sequences, roughly 25% being singletons. CDR1 is SEHNR and CDR2 is FQNEAQ in the germline V gene (reference sequence). The CDR3 covers 13 residues. Trimming pared 0 bases from V and 6 bases from J, leaving 9 bases between.

The V and J genes are TRBV7-9 and TRBJ2-7; a possible D gene is TRBD2 (5 bases). This TCR was sampled from a woman between 40 and 55 years old with Graves disease. Sample: peripheral blood mononuclear cells (PBMCs), taken when the disease was refractory, from a patient treated with antithyroid drugs. The CDR3 loop is CASSLAAACEQYF. In DNA form, the CDR3 reads TGTGCCAGCAGCTTAGCAGCGGCTTGCGAGCAGTACTTC.